The present T cell receptor beta chain was sequenced within a study of CD8+CD57+ T cells in acquired aplastic anemia. Study information: Mean yield of DNA from sorted CD4+ and CD8+ cells was roughly 3.1 ug. Points from the study as a whole: Both patients and controls carried the same twenty-nine CD8+ CDR3 sequences.

A few counts support this clonotype. No antigen is known for it. Patients included in sequencing had previously demonstrated CD8+CD57+ cell expansion by flow cytometry. Among the patients, all had severe acquired aplastic anemia. When blood sampling took place, the patients had received no therapy. Germline V gene data show CDR1 as GTSNPN and CDR2 as SVGIG (reference sequence). V was trimmed by 2 bases and J by 5 bases, leaving 15 bases between them. There are 14 residues in the CDR3. Genomic DNA templated the TCR beta VDJ and CDR3 profiling. A single record per CDR3 protein comes from TCRdb applying MiXCR to the reads. The data show 260,000 or so distinct CDR3 sequences, more than 40% seen once.

This clonotype originated in a human donor with aplastic anemia. The sample comprised sorted CD4+, CD8+, or CD8+CD57+ T cells (not recorded which) from PBMCs. The chain employs TRBV30 and TRBJ1-2, with D perhaps TRBD1 (5 bases). The CDR3 DNA is TGTGCCTGGAGTCTCGGCCGGGGCGGGTATGGCTACACCTTC. Its protein is CAWSLGRGGYGYTF.